The 17 T cell receptor beta chains in this list originate from one sample, sequenced in a study of CD8 T cells in Susac syndrome (dated by TCRdb to the late 2010s). The receptor library was made with the immunoSEQ multiplex PCR assay. RNA was extracted with the RNeasy kit and about 0.5 to 1 ug was reverse transcribed using random hexamers. TCRdb took the public reads, trimmed them with fastp at Q25, ran MiXCR for clone calling and kept in-frame beta chains. Rows matching on CDR3 protein sequence are summarized as one entry with the most common DNA and genes. Recorded for this sample are more than 150,000 distinct CDR3 sequences; around 96% of them occurred a single time. Roughly 0.2% of the sample rests with the top ten. Input material: CD8+ T cells from PBMCs. The origin of the receptors is a human donor with multiple sclerosis.

The chain couples TRBV4-1 to TRBJ2-7; tentative D call: TRBD1 (5 bases). The CDR3 extends over 15 amino acids. CDR1 and CDR2 (germline): MGHRA, YSYEKL. The germline V and J ends were trimmed by 1 base and 3 bases, with 13 bases remaining between them. As DNA, the CDR3 is TGCGCCAGCAGCCAAGCCGACAGAGAAATCTACGAGCAGTACTTC. Translating gives CASSQADREIYEQYF.

V usage is TRBV25-1 and J usage is TRBJ2-1; 9 positions agree with TRBD2. In germline, CDR1 is MGHDK, CDR2 SYGVNS. The CDR3 is made up of 15 amino acids. The J segment lost 7 bases and the V segment lost 4 bases, leaving 8 bases of the junction unmatched. CDR3 protein: CASSGTSAFPNEQFF. CDR3 coding DNA: TGTGCCAGCAGTGGGACTAGCGCCTTTCCAAATGAGCAGTTCTTC.

This clonotype was detected once. The rearrangement uses TRBV7-9 and TRBJ2-7; no definite D call. Germline V lookup: CDR1 SEHNR, CDR2 FQNEAQ (reference sequence). This CDR3 comprises 13 residues. V was cut by 4 bases and J by 2 bases, with 9 bases left in between. The CDR3 DNA sequence: TGTGCCAGCAGCTCATTTCCAGCCTACGAGCAGTACTTC. It translates to CASSSFPAYEQYF.

The V call is TRBV28, the J call TRBJ2-7; D call uncertain. V shed 7 bases and J shed 3 bases, with 16 bases lying between them. Germline CDR1 is MDHEN and CDR2 is SYDVKM. CDR3 length equals 14 residues. The CDR3 loop reads CASTPGRKFYEQYF. The CDR3 DNA reads TGTGCCAGCACCCCCGGACGGAAATTCTACGAGCAGTACTTC.

V gene TRBV20-1 combines with J gene TRBJ1-4, with a tentative D call TRBD1 (6 bases). The V end lost 5 bases, the J end lost 5 bases, and 21 bases lay between the germline ends. In germline, CDR1 is DFQATT, CDR2 SNEGSKA (reference sequence). The CDR3 is made up of 16 amino acids. CDR3 residues: CSASAEYWGGNEKLFF. The CDR3 nucleotides read TGCAGTGCTTCCGCTGAATACTGGGGGGGCAATGAAAAACTGTTTTTT.

The chain recombines TRBV3-1 with TRBJ2-5; the D is unclear. The CDR3 extends over 16 amino acids. Trimming stripped 4 bases from V and 1 base from J, with 16 bases between. CDR1 is LGHDT, CDR2 YNNKEL, per germline (reference sequence). In nucleotides, the CDR3 is TGTGCCAGCAGCCTAAGAGGAAGGATATTCCAAGAGACCCAGTACTTC. It yields the protein CASSLRGRIFQETQYF.

The chain links TRBV9 to TRBJ2-1; D unresolved. Per the germline V gene, CDR1 is SGDLS and CDR2 is YYNGEE. The CDR3 runs 12 residues. V was pared by 2 bases and J by 8 bases, with 8 bases between. This CDR3 reads CASSVKWDEQFF. In DNA form, the CDR3 reads TGTGCCAGCAGCGTGAAATGGGATGAGCAGTTCTTC.

The chain recombines TRBV5-6 with TRBJ1-2; TRBD1 agrees at 7 bases. J was trimmed by 1 base and V by 4 bases; bases with no gene match: 4. The CDR3 totals 14 residues. CDR1 is SGHDT and CDR2 is YYEEEE in the germline V gene. The CDR3 loop is CASSLGQVNYGYTF. DNA for the CDR3: TGTGCCAGCAGCCTCGGACAGGTTAACTATGGCTACACCTTC. Combining the CDR3 with reference TRBV5-6 and TRBJ1-2 gives the whole variable domain DAGVTQSPTHLIKTRGQQVTLRCSPKSGHDTVSWYQQALGQGPQFIFQYYEEEERQRGNFPDRFSGHQFPNYSSELNVNALLLGDSALYLCASSLGQVNYGYTFGSGTRLTVV.

The rearrangement uses TRBV23-1 and TRBJ1-5, with 10 bases that match TRBD1. TRBV23-1 is designated an ORF whose function remains uncertain. J was trimmed by 4 bases and V by 8 bases; bases with no gene match: 11. The CDR3 is 16 residues long. CDR3 in amino acids: CASRRQGADLNQPQHF. CDR3 coding DNA: TGCGCCAGCCGTAGACAGGGGGCGGATCTAAATCAGCCCCAGCATTTT.

V gene TRBV20-1 combines with J gene TRBJ1-6; a possible D gene is TRBD1 (5 bases). Trimming left V 5 bases short and J 10 bases short, with 21 bases between. The CDR3 is made up of 15 amino acids. The V gene's germline CDR1 is DFQATT and CDR2 SNEGSKA (reference sequence). The chain's CDR3 is CSAPPRWQGASPLHF. CDR3 sequence (DNA): TGCAGTGCTCCCCCTAGATGGCAGGGAGCCTCACCCCTCCACTTT.

V and J are TRBV14 and TRBJ2-3; maybe TRBD2 (6 bases). The germline gives CDR1 SGHDN, CDR2 FVKESK. Deletions cut 0 bases from V and 2 bases from J, with 12 bases between. This CDR3 has 16 residues. CDR3 sequence reads: CASSQDRRGYTDTQYF. As DNA, the CDR3 is TGTGCCAGCAGCCAAGATAGGCGGGGATACACAGATACGCAGTATTTT.

The genes are TRBV25-1 and TRBJ1-4, with D possibly matching TRBD1 (5 bases). The germline gives CDR1 MGHDK, CDR2 SYGVNS. The germline V and J ends were trimmed by 6 bases and 8 bases, with 16 bases remaining between them. The CDR3 has 14 residues. The CDR3 nucleotides read TGTGCCAGCAGGGTCTCGGGTCGGGGGGAAAAACTGTTTTTT. Protein: CASRVSGRGEKLFF.

The rearrangement uses TRBV9 and TRBJ1-2; D is perhaps TRBD1 (5 bases). The CDR3 totals 13 residues. Trimming pared 3 bases from V and 5 bases from J, leaving 11 bases between. Germline CDR1 is SGDLS and CDR2 is YYNGEE. The chain's CDR3 is CASSAGTVYGYTF. The CDR3 region has the DNA TGTGCCAGCAGCGCCGGGACGGTATATGGCTACACCTTC.

The chain recombines TRBV9 with TRBJ2-3, with 8 bases aligning to TRBD1. The CDR3 covers 17 residues. V lost 3 bases and J lost 0; bases outside the gene matches: 9. The germline V gene has CDR1 SGDLS and CDR2 YYNGEE. This CDR3 reads CASSGRPGQVSTDTQYF. The DNA of the CDR3 is TGTGCCAGCAGCGGCCGTCCGGGACAGGTTAGCACAGATACGCAGTATTTT. Variable domain in full (rest from reference TRBV9 and TRBJ2-3): DSGVTQTPKHLITATGQRVTLRCSPRSGDLSVYWYQQSLDQGLQFLIQYYNGEERAKGNILERFSAQQFPDLHSELNLSSLELGDSALYFCASSGRPGQVSTDTQYFGPGTRLTVL.

The chain is built from TRBV7-9 and TRBJ1-1; 7 nucleotides match TRBD1. The V gene end was trimmed by 5 bases and the J gene end by 9 bases; junction bases not matched to a gene: 3. The germline gives CDR1 SEHNR, CDR2 FQNEAQ (reference sequence). The CDR3 totals 11 residues. The DNA of the CDR3 is TGTGCCAGCAGCCAGGACAGGCAAGCTTTCTTT. Translating gives CASSQDRQAFF.

V and J are TRBV12-3 or TRBV12-4 and TRBJ1-1; TRBD1 matches 10 bases. The CDR3 covers 14 residues. Trimming at V came to 5 bases and at J to 7 bases, leaving 7 bases not matched to a gene. CDR3 nucleotide sequence: TGTGCCAGCAGTAACAAGGACAGGGGGTTTGAAGCTTTCTTT. Translation: CASSNKDRGFEAFF.

This rearrangement joins TRBV29-1 to TRBJ2-1, with D possibly matching TRBD2 (7 bases). Germline V CDR1 and CDR2: SQVTM, ANQGSEA. V was clipped by 4 bases and J by 3 bases, with 19 bases between them. The CDR3 consists of 16 residues. CDR3 DNA: TGCAGCGTTGGGGGCGCGGGGGCCGCCATCTACAATGAGCAGTTCTTC. Encoded protein: CSVGGAGAAIYNEQFF.